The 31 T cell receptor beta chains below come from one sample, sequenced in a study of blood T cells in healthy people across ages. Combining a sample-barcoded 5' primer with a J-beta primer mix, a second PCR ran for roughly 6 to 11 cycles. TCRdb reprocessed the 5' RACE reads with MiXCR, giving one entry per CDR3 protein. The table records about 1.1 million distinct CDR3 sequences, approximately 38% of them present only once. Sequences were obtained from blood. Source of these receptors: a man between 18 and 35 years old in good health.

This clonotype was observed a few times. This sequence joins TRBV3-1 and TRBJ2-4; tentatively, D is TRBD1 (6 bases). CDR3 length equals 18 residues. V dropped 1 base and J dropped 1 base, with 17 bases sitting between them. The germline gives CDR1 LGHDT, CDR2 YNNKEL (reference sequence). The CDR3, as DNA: TGTGCCAGCAGCCAAGGTCGGTATGCGGACAGTGCCAAAAACATTCAGTACTTC. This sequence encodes CASSQGRYADSAKNIQYF.

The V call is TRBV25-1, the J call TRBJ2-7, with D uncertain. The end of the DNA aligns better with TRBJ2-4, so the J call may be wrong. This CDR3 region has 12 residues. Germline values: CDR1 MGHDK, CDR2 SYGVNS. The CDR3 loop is CASRAVGNIQYF. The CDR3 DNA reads TGTGCCAGCAGGGCGGTGGGAAACATTCAGTACTTC.

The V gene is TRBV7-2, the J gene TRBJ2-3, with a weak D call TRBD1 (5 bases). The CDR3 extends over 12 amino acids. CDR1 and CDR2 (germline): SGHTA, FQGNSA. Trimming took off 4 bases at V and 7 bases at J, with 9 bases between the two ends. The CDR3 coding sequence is TGTGCCAGCAGCTCCAGGGAATATACGCAGTATTTT. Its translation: CASSSREYTQYF. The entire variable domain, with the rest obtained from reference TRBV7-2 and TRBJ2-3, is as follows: GAGVSQSPSNKVTEKGKDVELRCDPISGHTALYWYRQSLGQGLEFLIYFQGNSAPDKSGLPSDRFSAERTGGSVSTLTIQRTQQEDSAVYLCASSSREYTQYFGPGTRLTVL.

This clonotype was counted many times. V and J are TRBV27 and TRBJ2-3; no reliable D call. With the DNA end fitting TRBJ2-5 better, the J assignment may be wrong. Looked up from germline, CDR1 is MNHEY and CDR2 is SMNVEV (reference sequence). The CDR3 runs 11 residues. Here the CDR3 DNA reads TGTGCCAGCAGTTCCGGACAGACCCAGTACTTC. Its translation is CASSSGQTQYF.

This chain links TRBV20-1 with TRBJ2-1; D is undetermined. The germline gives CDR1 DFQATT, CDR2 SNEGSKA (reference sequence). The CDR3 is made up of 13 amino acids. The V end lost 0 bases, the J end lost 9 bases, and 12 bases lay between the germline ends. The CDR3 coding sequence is TGCAGTGCTAGAGATAAAAGGCTCGTTGAGCAGTTCTTC. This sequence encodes CSARDKRLVEQFF.

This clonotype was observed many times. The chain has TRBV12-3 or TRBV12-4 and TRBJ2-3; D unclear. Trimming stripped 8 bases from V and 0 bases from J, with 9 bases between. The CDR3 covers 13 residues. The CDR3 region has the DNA TGTGCCAGCGCAGCGTCTAGCACAGATACGCAGTATTTT. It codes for CASAASSTDTQYF.

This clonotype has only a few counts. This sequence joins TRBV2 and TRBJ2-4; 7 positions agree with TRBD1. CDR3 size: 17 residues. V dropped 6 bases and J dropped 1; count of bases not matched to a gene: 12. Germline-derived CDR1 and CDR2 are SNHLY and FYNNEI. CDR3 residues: CASRERGTVVAKNIQYF. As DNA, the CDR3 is TGTGCCAGCAGAGAAAGGGGGACAGTCGTTGCCAAAAACATTCAGTACTTC.

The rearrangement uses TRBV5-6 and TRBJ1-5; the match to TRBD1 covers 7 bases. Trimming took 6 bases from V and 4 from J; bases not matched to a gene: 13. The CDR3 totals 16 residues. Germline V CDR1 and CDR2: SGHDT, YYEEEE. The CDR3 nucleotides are TGTGCCAGCAACCAGGGGGGGACAGTTCCTAATCAGCCCCAGCATTTT. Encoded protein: CASNQGGTVPNQPQHF.

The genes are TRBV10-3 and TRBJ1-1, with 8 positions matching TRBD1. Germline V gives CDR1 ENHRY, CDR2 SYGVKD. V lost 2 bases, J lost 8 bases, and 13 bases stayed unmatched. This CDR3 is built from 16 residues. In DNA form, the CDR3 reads TGTGCCATCAGTGAGGGGCGGGCCAGGGGGCCCACCGAAGCTTTCTTT. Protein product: CAISEGRARGPTEAFF.

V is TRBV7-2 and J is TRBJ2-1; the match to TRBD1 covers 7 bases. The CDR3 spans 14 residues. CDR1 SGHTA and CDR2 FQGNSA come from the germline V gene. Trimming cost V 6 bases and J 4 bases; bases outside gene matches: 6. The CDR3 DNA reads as TGTGCCAGCAGAACAGGGGTGGGTTACAATGAGCAGTTCTTC. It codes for CASRTGVGYNEQFF. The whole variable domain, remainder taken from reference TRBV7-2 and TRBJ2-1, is GAGVSQSPSNKVTEKGKDVELRCDPISGHTALYWYRQSLGQGLEFLIYFQGNSAPDKSGLPSDRFSAERTGGSVSTLTIQRTQQEDSAVYLCASRTGVGYNEQFFGPGTRLTVL.

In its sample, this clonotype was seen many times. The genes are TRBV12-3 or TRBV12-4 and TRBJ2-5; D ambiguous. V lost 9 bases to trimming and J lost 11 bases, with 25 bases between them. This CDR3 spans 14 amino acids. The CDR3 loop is CASTHPSKGNEQYF. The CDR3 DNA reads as TGTGCCAGTACCCATCCCTCCAAGGGCAATGAGCAGTACTTC.

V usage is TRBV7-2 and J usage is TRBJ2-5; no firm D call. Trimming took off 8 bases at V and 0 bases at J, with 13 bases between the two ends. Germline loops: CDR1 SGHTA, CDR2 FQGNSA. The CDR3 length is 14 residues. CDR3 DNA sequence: TGTGCCAGCTCCCGAGGCAGGTACCAAGAGACCCAGTACTTC. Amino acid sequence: CASSRGRYQETQYF.

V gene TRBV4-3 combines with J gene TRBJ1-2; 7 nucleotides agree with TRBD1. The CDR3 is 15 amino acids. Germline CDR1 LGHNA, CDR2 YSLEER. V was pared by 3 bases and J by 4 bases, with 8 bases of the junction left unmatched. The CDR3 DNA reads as TGCGCCAGCAGCCATGCCACGGGACAGTCCTATGGCTACACCTTC. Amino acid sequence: CASSHATGQSYGYTF.

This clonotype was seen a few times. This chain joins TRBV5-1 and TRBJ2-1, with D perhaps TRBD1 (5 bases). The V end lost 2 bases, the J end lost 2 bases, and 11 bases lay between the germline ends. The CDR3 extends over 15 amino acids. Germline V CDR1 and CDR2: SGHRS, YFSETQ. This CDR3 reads CASSFSSTAYNEQFF. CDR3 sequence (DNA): TGCGCCAGCAGCTTCTCCTCGACAGCCTACAATGAGCAGTTCTTC.

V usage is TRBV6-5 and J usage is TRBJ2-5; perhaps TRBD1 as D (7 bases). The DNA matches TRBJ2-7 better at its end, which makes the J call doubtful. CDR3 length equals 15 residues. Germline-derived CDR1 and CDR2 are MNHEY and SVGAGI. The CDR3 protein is CASSYSEGASYEQYF. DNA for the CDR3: TGTGCCAGCAGTTACTCGGAGGGGGCAAGCTACGAGCAGTACTTC.

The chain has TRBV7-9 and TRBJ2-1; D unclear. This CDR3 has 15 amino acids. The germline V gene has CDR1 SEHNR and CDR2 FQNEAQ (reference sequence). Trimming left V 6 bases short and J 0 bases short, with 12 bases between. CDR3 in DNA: TGTGCCAGCAGTTTTCGCCTGAGCTCCTACAATGAGCAGTTCTTC. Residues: CASSFRLSSYNEQFF.

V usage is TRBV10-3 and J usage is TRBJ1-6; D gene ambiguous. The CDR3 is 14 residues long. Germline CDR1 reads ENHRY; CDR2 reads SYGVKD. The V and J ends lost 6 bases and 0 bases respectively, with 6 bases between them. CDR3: CAISRSSYNSPLHF. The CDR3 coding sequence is TGTGCCATCAGCCGGAGCTCCTATAATTCACCCCTCCACTTT.

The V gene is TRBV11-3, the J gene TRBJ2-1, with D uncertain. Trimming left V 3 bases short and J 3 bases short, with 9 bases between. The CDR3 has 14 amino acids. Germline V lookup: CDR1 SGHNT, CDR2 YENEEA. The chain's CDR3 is CASSFALNYNEQFF. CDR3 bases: TGTGCCAGCAGCTTTGCATTGAACTACAATGAGCAGTTCTTC.

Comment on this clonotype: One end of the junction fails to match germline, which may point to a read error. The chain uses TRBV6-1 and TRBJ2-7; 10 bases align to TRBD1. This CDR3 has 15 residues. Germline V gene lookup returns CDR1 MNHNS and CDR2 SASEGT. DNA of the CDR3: TGTGTCAGCAGTGAAGGGCAAGGACAGGGGGACGAGCAGTACTTC. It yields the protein CVSSEGQGQGDEQYF.

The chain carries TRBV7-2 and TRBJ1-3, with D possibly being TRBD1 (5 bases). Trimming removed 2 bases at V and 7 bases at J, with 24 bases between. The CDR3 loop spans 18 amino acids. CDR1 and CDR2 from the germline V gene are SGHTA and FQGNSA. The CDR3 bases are TGTGCCAGCAGCTTATCGACCTCGACAGTTGATCGGGTGAACACCATATATTTT. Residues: CASSLSTSTVDRVNTIYF.

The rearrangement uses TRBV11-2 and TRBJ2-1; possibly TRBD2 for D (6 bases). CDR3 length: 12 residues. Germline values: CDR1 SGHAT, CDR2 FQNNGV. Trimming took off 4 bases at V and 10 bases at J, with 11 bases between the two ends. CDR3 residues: CASSSGTLEQFF. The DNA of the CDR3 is TGTGCCAGCAGCTCCGGGACTCTGGAGCAGTTCTTC. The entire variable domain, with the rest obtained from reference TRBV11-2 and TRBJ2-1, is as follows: EAGVAQSPRYKIIEKRQSVAFWCNPISGHATLYWYQQILGQGPKLLIQFQNNGVVDDSQLPKDRFSAERLKGVDSTLKIQPAKLEDSAVYLCASSSGTLEQFFGPGTRLTVL.

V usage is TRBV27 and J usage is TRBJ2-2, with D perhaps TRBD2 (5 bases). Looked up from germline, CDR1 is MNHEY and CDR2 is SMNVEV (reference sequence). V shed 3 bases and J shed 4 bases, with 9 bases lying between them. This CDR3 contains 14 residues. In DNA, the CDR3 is TGTGCCAGCAGTTTCCGGGGAGTCACCGGGGAGCTGTTTTTT. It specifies CASSFRGVTGELFF.

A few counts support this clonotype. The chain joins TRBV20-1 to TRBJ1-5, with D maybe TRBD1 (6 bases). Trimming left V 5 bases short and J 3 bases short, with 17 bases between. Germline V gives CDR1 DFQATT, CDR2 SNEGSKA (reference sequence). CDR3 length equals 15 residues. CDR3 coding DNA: TGCAGTGCTGCCATACAGGGAAGAAACAATCAGCCCCAGCATTTT. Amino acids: CSAAIQGRNNQPQHF.

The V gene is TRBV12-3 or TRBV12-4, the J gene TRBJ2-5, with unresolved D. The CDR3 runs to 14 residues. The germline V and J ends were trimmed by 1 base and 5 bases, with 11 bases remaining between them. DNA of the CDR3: TGTGCCAGCAGTTTAGTTGGGTCGGAGGAGACCCAGTACTTC. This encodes CASSLVGSEETQYF.

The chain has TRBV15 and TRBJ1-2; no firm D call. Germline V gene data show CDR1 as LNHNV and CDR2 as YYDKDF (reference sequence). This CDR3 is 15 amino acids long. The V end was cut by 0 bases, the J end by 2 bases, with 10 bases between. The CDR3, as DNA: TGTGCCACCAGCAGAGATCTTGTAGGGAACTATGGCTACACCTTC. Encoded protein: CATSRDLVGNYGYTF.

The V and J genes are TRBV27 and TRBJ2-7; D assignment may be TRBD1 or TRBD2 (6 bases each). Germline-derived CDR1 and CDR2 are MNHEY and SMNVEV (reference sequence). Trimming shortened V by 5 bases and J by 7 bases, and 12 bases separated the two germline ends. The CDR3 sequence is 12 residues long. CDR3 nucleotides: TGTGCCAGCAGTGGAGGGGGTCGAGAGCAGTACTTC. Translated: CASSGGGREQYF.

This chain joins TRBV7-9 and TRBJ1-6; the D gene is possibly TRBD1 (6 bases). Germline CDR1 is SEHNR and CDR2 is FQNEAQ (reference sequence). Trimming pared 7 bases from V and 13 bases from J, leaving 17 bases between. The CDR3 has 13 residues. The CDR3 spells CASTAGRGVPLHF. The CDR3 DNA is TGTGCCAGCACAGCAGGAAGGGGGGTCCCCCTCCACTTT.

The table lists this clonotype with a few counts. The chain's CDR3 is CSVTAGTGGQPQHF. Here the CDR3 DNA reads TGCAGTGTTACGGCCGGGACAGGGGGCCAGCCCCAGCATTTT. The V and J genes are TRBV20-1 and TRBJ1-5; 12 bases line up with TRBD1. Germline assignment: CDR1 DFQATT and CDR2 SNEGSKA (reference sequence). The V segment lost 7 bases and the J segment 7 bases; nucleotides outside the gene matches: 8. This CDR3 is 14 amino acids long.

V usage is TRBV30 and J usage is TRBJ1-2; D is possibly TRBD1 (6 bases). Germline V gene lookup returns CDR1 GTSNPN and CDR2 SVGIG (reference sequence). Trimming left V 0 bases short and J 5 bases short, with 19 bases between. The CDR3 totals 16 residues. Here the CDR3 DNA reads TGTGCCTGGAGTGTACGGGGGACACTGACTACATATGGCTACACCTTC. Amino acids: CAWSVRGTLTTYGYTF.

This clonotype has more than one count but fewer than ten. The CDR3 protein is CAWVSSTGELFF. CDR3 nucleotides: TGTGCCTGGGTCTCGAGCACCGGGGAGCTGTTTTTT. The V call is TRBV2, the J call TRBJ2-2, with D unresolved. Germline CDR1 SNHLY, CDR2 FYNNEI. The V end lost 11 bases, the J end lost 4 bases, and 11 bases lay between the germline ends. The CDR3 is 12 residues long.

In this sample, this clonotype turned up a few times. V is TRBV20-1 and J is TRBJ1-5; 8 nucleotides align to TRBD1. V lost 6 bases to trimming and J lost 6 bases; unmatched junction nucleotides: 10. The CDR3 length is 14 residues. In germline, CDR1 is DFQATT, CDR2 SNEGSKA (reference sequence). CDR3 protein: CSATNQQGGQPQHF. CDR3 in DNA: TGCAGTGCCACCAATCAACAGGGGGGTCAGCCCCAGCATTTT.